Described below is a single TCR beta chain sequence and its context. The sample belongs to a study of blood T cell repertoires in COVID-19. Across the whole study: Spain, Italy and the United States supplied samples that represented acute and convalescent COVID-19.

Authors' analysis steps: Nucleated cell number was recorded as an estimate derived from reference gene primer amplification. Sequencing used immunoSEQ multiplex PCR; TCRdb keeps in-frame clones, though not all of them. V, J and clone size were drawn from that table, and D and trimming were deduced from the DNA. The sample lists 65,000 to 95,000 clones, 89% occurring once. Germline V gene sequence: CDR1 SGHNT, CDR2 YENEEA. The CDR3 loop spans 13 amino acids. Trimming shortened V by 3 bases and J by 8 bases, and 10 bases separated the two germline ends. The source is a man aged 80 or over with acute or convalescent COVID-19. V usage is TRBV11-3 and J usage is TRBJ1-4, with unresolved D. The sample consisted of peripheral blood. DNA for the CDR3: TGTGCCAGCAGCTTGGAGTTCGGGGAAAAACTGTTTTTT. Translated, it gives CASSLEFGEKLFF.